This is a list of T cell receptor beta chains from one sample in a study of blood T cell repertoires in COVID-19. The assay was immunoSEQ multiplex PCR, and TCRdb's table has in-frame clones only and misses some. The table lists about 250,000 clones, about 86% of them singletons. Material for sequencing was peripheral blood. Receptor source: a man at least 80 years old with acute or convalescent COVID-19. Both conserved end residues are part of each CDR3. A D gene is named only where the DNA matches it firmly. The size entry is marked missing in some rows and otherwise reads once, few, many or a size class.

V gene	clone size	J gene	D gene	CDR3 DNA	CDR3 protein
TRBV5-6	few	TRBJ2-7	.	TGTGCCAGCAGCTACCGGGGTTCTTCCCGCCCCTACGAGCAGTACTTC	CASSYRGSSRPYEQYF
TRBV18	.	TRBJ2-1	.	TGTGCCAGCTCACCCCCTAATCTAGCCGGGTACAATGAGCAGTTCTTC	CASSPPNLAGYNEQFF
TRBV5-1	many	TRBJ2-6	.	TGCGCCAGCAGCGGCACAGTCCTCCCTGGGGCCAACGTCCTGACTTTC	CASSGTVLPGANVLTF
TRBV6-1	many	TRBJ2-6	TRBD2	TGTGCCAGCAGTGCCGGGGGAGGGTCCGGGGCCAACGTCCTGACTTTC	CASSAGGGSGANVLTF
TRBV7-6	.	TRBJ2-2	TRBD2	TGTGCCAGCAGCTCCCGTCTAGCGGGGTACACCGGGGAGCTGTTTTTT	CASSSRLAGYTGELFF
TRBV14	.	TRBJ2-5	TRBD2	TGTGCCAGCAGCCAAGATCGGATAACTAGCGGCGCTGGAGAGACCCAGTACTTC	CASSQDRITSGAGETQYF
TRBV24-1	.	TRBJ1-5	.	TGTGCCACCAGTGATCTACAGGCAGATCAGCCCCAGCATTTT	CATSDLQADQPQHF
TRBV12-2	.	TRBJ2-7	.	TGTGCAAGTCGCTCCGAAGGACAGGGGGGGTCCTACGAGCAGTACTTC	CASRSEGQGGSYEQYF
TRBV4-1	.	TRBJ2-7	.	TGCGCCAGCAGCCAAGATCACAGGGTAGGGGGATCGGGCGAGCAGTACTTC	CASSQDHRVGGSGEQYF
TRBV5-4	.	TRBJ1-1	.	TGTGCCAGCAGCTTTCCCCAGGGAACTACTGAAGCTTTCTTT	CASSFPQGTTEAFF
TRBV7-3	few	TRBJ2-7	TRBD2	TGTGCCAGCAGCCCGCAAGGACTAGCGGGAGGGCCTCACTACGAGCAGTACTTC	CASSPQGLAGGPHYEQYF
TRBV27	few	TRBJ2-1	.	TGTGCCAGCAGTCCGTCGGGATTCTCCTACAATGAGCAGTTCTTC	CASSPSGFSYNEQFF
TRBV28	.	TRBJ1-2	TRBD1	TGTGCCAGCAGCGACCCCGGACAGGGCTATGGCTACACCTTC	CASSDPGQGYGYTF
TRBV9	.	TRBJ1-6	TRBD1	TGTGCCAGCAGCCCCAGTCCCGGGACAGGGTTTGGAAATTCACCCCTCCACTTT	CASSPSPGTGFGNSPLHF
TRBV19	.	TRBJ2-4	.	TGTGCCAGTAGTACCTGGGGGACTCCGACGAAAAACATTCAGTACTTC	CASSTWGTPTKNIQYF
TRBV9	.	TRBJ2-1	TRBD2	TGTGCCAGCAGCGTAGGGGCGGGAGAGACTCATGAGCAGTTCTTC	CASSVGAGETHEQFF
TRBV30	.	TRBJ2-4	TRBD2	TGTGCCTGGACGTCTTTCCGATGGCCTAGCGGGACTAAAAGGGACAAAAACATTCAGTACTTC	CAWTSFRWPSGTKRDKNIQYF
TRBV5-1	.	TRBJ1-6	.	TGCGCCAGCAGCTTGTGGGGAGGGGGGAATAATTCACCCCTCCACTTT	CASSLWGGGNNSPLHF
TRBV24-1	.	TRBJ2-5	.	TGTGCCACCAGTGACCCAACAGGGATCGGAGAGACCCAGTACTTC	CATSDPTGIGETQYF
TRBV10-2	few	TRBJ1-5	TRBD1	TGCGCCAGCAGTGAAATGAGGACAGGGAATCAGCCCCAGCATTTT	CASSEMRTGNQPQHF
TRBV18	.	TRBJ2-5	.	TGTGCCAGCTCATCAGCGAGGGAAGAGACCCAGTACTTC	CASSSAREETQYF
TRBV6-5	once	TRBJ1-2	.	TGTGCCAGCAGTTACTTGGCAGGGGACTATGGCTACACCTTC	CASSYLAGDYGYTF
TRBV18	.	TRBJ2-7	TRBD1	TGTGCCAGCTCACGACAGGGTGAAAGCTCCTACGAGCAGTACTTC	CASSRQGESSYEQYF
TRBV5-1	.	TRBJ2-1	TRBD2	TGCGCCAGCAGCTCAACTAGCGGGAGCACCTACAATGAGCAGTTCTTC	CASSSTSGSTYNEQFF
TRBV6-6	.	TRBJ1-5	TRBD1	TGTGCCAGCAGTTTTACAGGGGGCGCGAGAAATCAGCCCCAGCATTTT	CASSFTGGARNQPQHF
TRBV29-1	.	TRBJ2-6	TRBD1	TGCAGCGTTTGGGTACAGAGGGACAGTCACTTCTCTGGGGCCAACGTCCTGACTTTC	CSVWVQRDSHFSGANVLTF
TRBV5-1	.	TRBJ2-7	TRBD1	TGCGCCAGCAGCTTTGGACAGGGGTCCTACGAGCAGTACTTC	CASSFGQGSYEQYF
TRBV7-9	.	TRBJ2-7	TRBD2	TGTGCCAGCAGCTTTCCCGGGACTAGCGTGAGCTCCTACGAGCAGTACTTC	CASSFPGTSVSSYEQYF
TRBV6-5	.	TRBJ1-1	.	TGTGCCAGCAGAGAGGGATATACTGAAGCTTTCTTT	CASREGYTEAFF
TRBV19	.	TRBJ1-5	TRBD1	TGTGCCATCTCCGGGACAGGGGGCAATCAGCCCCAGCATTTT	CAISGTGGNQPQHF
TRBV9	.	TRBJ2-1	.	TGTGCCAGCAGCGGGAACAGGTTCGGGTCCTACAATGAGCAGTTCTTC	CASSGNRFGSYNEQFF
TRBV6-6	.	TRBJ2-6	TRBD1	TGTGCCAGCAGTCAGACCGGGACAGGTTCTTCTGGGGCCAACGTCCTGACTTTC	CASSQTGTGSSGANVLTF
TRBV4-2	.	TRBJ2-3	TRBD1	TGTGCCAGCAGCCAAGCCGGGTGGGGACAGGGGGCGCAGACAGATACGCAGTATTTT	CASSQAGWGQGAQTDTQYF
TRBV30	few	TRBJ1-2	.	TGTGCCTGGGTCCGGGGAGGGGTTACTAACTATGGCTACACCTTC	CAWVRGGVTNYGYTF
TRBV5-1	.	TRBJ2-1	TRBD1	TGCGCCAGCAGCCCAGGACAGGCGAACAATGAGCAGTTCTTC	CASSPGQANNEQFF
TRBV6-5	few	TRBJ2-2	TRBD2	TGTGCCAGCAGGCACGGGACGGGGGGCACCGGGGAGCTGTTTTTT	CASRHGTGGTGELFF
TRBV5-4	.	TRBJ1-1	TRBD1	TGTGCCAGCAGCAGCGGACAGGGTCGGGGCACTGAAGCTTTCTTT	CASSSGQGRGTEAFF
TRBV28	.	TRBJ1-1	.	TGTGCCAGCGGCGGGGCGCGCAAGTCTGAAGCTTTCTTT	CASGGARKSEAFF
TRBV6-4	.	TRBJ1-6	.	TGTGCCAGCAGGGAGGGTGGTGGAGCCCTCCACTTT	CASREGGGALHF